This TCR beta chain was sequenced for a study of T cell responses to AZD1222 COVID-19 vaccine. Study findings and constraints: Among spike-specific TCRs, nearly half reportedly target unmutated variant regions. Only five to seven AZD1222 recipients were seropositive at baseline.

Germline CDR1 is LNHNV and CDR2 is YYDKDF (reference sequence). V lost 0 bases and J lost 3, with 6 bases in between. This CDR3 has 13 amino acids. This clone is medium-sized by share. The antigen is not known. Additional DNA sequences in this sample encode the identical CDR3. TCRdb's table, derived via immunoSEQ multiplex PCR, lists solely in-frame clones and lacks some. Among about 120,000 clones listed, roughly 90% were seen once. Pooling of second doses given at about 4 or about 12 weeks was done. This material consisted of peripheral blood, taken 28 days after the second AZD1222 dose. This chain uses TRBV15 with TRBJ2-7; no definite D call. The source is an adult who received the AZD1222 COVID-19 vaccine. The CDR3 region is CATSRETDYEQYF. The DNA of the CDR3 is TGTGCCACCAGCAGAGAGACGGACTACGAGCAGTACTTC.